The 17 T cell receptor beta chains listed next were all sequenced from one sample in a study of T cells in Graves' hyperthyroidism and ophthalmopathy. Amplification of TCR beta CDR3 regions was performed using RNA transcripts as template. The HTBI primer set served for first-round RT-PCR of the TCR CDR3. MiXCR was run by TCRdb on the multiplex PCR reads, yielding one entry per CDR3 protein. The repertoire includes about half a million distinct CDR3 sequences, less than 25% of them detected once, and approximately 26% sits in the top ten. The specimen sequenced was blood. These receptors originate from a man younger than 35 with Graves' hyperthyroidism.

This clonotype was counted many times. The rearrangement joins TRBV9 to TRBJ1-3; the D gene is possibly TRBD1 (5 bases). Between the trimmed V and J ends, which lost 4 bases and 0 bases, there was a span of 5 bases. The CDR3 contains 13 residues. Per germline, CDR1 SGDLS and CDR2 YYNGEE. CDR3 in DNA: TGTGCCAGCAGCCAGGGCTCTGGAAACACCATATATTTT. Residues: CASSQGSGNTIYF.

Ten or more counts support this clonotype. The rearrangement joins TRBV6-5 to TRBJ2-6; D perhaps matches TRBD1 (6 bases). V was pared by 2 bases and J by 4 bases, with 9 bases between. The CDR3 extends over 15 amino acids. Germline V gives CDR1 MNHEY, CDR2 SVGAGI. The DNA for the CDR3 is TGTGCCAGCAGTTACCAGGGGTCCGGGGCCAACGTCCTGACTTTC. It translates to CASSYQGSGANVLTF.

Ten or more counts support this clonotype. The genes are TRBV11-3 and TRBJ1-1; unclear D gene. Trimming removed 3 bases from V and 3 bases from J, with 5 bases in between. The CDR3 covers 12 residues. Germline V CDR1 and CDR2: SGHNT, YENEEA. The CDR3 coding sequence is TGTGCCAGCAGCTTTGGAGACACTGAAGCTTTCTTT. It encodes CASSFGDTEAFF.

In its sample, this clonotype was seen many times. The rearrangement links TRBV28 to TRBJ2-2, with 8 bases aligning to TRBD2. V gave up 7 bases and J gave up 5 bases; unmatched junction bases: 9. Germline CDR1 MDHEN, CDR2 SYDVKM. This CDR3 has 15 residues. CDR3 in DNA: TGTGCCAGCAAACCTGCGGGGGGAGGGACCGGGGAGCTGTTTTTT. Amino acids: CASKPAGGGTGELFF.

This clonotype has ten or more counts. The genes are TRBV28 and TRBJ2-7; TRBD2 aligns across 8 bases. The CDR3 length is 15 residues. The V gene's germline CDR1 is MDHEN and CDR2 SYDVKM. The junction had 8 bases not matched to a gene; V was cut back by 4 bases and J by 3 bases. The CDR3 coding sequence is TGTGCCAGCAGTTCTAGCGGGCATGCTGTCTACGAGCAGTACTTC. Translated, it gives CASSSSGHAVYEQYF.

The table lists this clonotype with many counts. The chain employs TRBV12-3 or TRBV12-4 and TRBJ1-3; D may be TRBD1 (5 bases). V lost 5 bases to trimming and J lost 0 bases, with 8 bases between them. This CDR3 has 14 residues. The CDR3 DNA reads TGTGCCAGCAGTGCCGACAGCTCTGGAAACACCATATATTTT. It encodes CASSADSSGNTIYF.

As regards this clonotype: A clone one base away is much larger, so this may be a read error. The chain carries TRBV6-1 and TRBJ2-4, with a tentative D call TRBD2 (6 bases). Germline values: CDR1 MNHNS, CDR2 SASEGT. There are 20 residues in the CDR3. The CDR3 here is CASSESIWDSLGGAKNIKYF. The CDR3 region has the DNA TGTGCCAGCAGTGAAAGTATATGGGACTCCCTCGGGGGAGCCAAAAACATTAAGTACTTC.

The rearrangement links TRBV29-1 to TRBJ2-5; D is unresolved. The CDR3 contains 14 residues. Per germline, CDR1 SQVTM and CDR2 ANQGSEA. Trimming removed 5 bases from V and 2 bases from J, with 15 bases in between. As DNA, the CDR3 is TGCAGCGTTAGTAATTCCGGGTCACAAGAGACCCAGTACTTC. Its protein product is CSVSNSGSQETQYF.

CDR3 nucleotide sequence: TGTGCCAGCACCTCTATCTTTGGGCGGCGGGCTACGAACACCGGGGAGCTGTTTTTT. Amino acids: CASTSIFGRRATNTGELFF. The V call is TRBV6-2 or TRBV6-3, the J call TRBJ2-2; TRBD2 is a possible D gene (5 bases). Trimming removed 7 bases at V and 0 bases at J, with 24 bases between. The CDR3 has 19 residues. Germline V CDR1 and CDR2: MNHEY, SVGEGT.

This clonotype showed up many times. The V and J genes are TRBV6-5 and TRBJ2-7; 9 bases match TRBD2. Germline values: CDR1 MNHEY, CDR2 SVGAGI. There are 13 residues in the CDR3. V dropped 5 bases and J dropped 6; count of bases not matched to a gene: 5. Written as DNA, the CDR3 is TGTGCCAGCAGTAACGGACTAGCGAGCGAGCAGTACTTC. Its protein product is CASSNGLASEQYF.

This clonotype was seen at least ten times. J is TRBJ1-1 and V is TRBV5-1, with 8 bases matching TRBD1. V shed 4 bases, J shed 1 base, and the junction held 15 bases outside the gene matches. The CDR3 is 18 residues long. From germline, CDR1 is SGHRS and CDR2 YFSETQ. CDR3 DNA sequence: TGCGCCAGCAGCCGGGTAGGAATCCAGGGGGCGAGGAACACTGAAGCTTTCTTT. This sequence encodes CASSRVGIQGARNTEAFF.

This clonotype was observed at least ten times. The gene calls are TRBV5-1 and TRBJ1-1; D is possibly TRBD1 (6 bases). Trimming pared 2 bases from V and 0 bases from J, leaving 14 bases between. CDR1 and CDR2 (germline): SGHRS, YFSETQ. CDR3 size: 16 residues. Here the CDR3 reads CASSFAGAPMNTEAFF. The CDR3 nucleotides read TGCGCCAGCAGCTTTGCAGGGGCTCCCATGAACACTGAAGCTTTCTTT.

The V call is TRBV7-8, the J call TRBJ2-7; TRBD2 might be the D (7 bases). The CDR3 is 15 residues long. The ends were cut back, 0 bases at V and 0 bases at J, with 9 bases in the middle. Germline V gene data show CDR1 as SGHVS and CDR2 as FQNEAQ. The CDR3 nucleotides are TGTGCCAGCAGCTTAGCTGCGGGGGCCTCCTACGAGCAGTACTTC. The encoded protein is CASSLAAGASYEQYF. Using reference TRBV7-8 and TRBJ2-7 for the parts outside the CDR3, the full variable domain is GAGVSQSPRYKVAKRGQDVALRCDPISGHVSLFWYQQALGQGPEFLTYFQNEAQLDKSGLPSDRFFAERPEGSVSTLKIQRTQQEDSAVYLCASSLAAGASYEQYFGPGTRLTVT.

The chain carries TRBV19 and TRBJ1-1, with D unclear. The CDR3 length is 12 residues. Per the germline V gene, CDR1 is LNHDA and CDR2 is SQIVND (reference sequence). V gave up 1 base and J gave up 6 bases, with 6 bases separating them. The CDR3 region is CASSIVHSEAFF. The CDR3 nucleotides are TGTGCCAGTAGTATAGTCCACTCTGAAGCTTTCTTT. The variable domain in full, with the rest retrieved from reference TRBV19 and TRBJ1-1, is DGGITQSPKYLFRKEGQNVTLSCEQNLNHDAMYWYRQDPGQGLRLIYYSQIVNDFQKGDIAEGYSVSREKKESFPLTVTSAQKNPTAFYLCASSIVHSEAFFGQGTRLTVV.

This clonotype was counted at least ten times. The CDR3 region has the DNA TGTGCCAGCAGTTACAGACAGAACTATGGCTACACCTTC. It translates to CASSYRQNYGYTF. The V gene is TRBV6-5, the J gene TRBJ1-2; D perhaps matches TRBD1 (5 bases). The CDR3 contains 13 residues. V lost 2 bases to trimming and J lost 2 bases, with 6 bases between them. Germline lookup yields CDR1 MNHEY and CDR2 SVGAGI.

The table lists this clonotype with many counts. V gene TRBV20-1 combines with J gene TRBJ1-5; D perhaps matches TRBD1 (6 bases). V was shortened by 0 bases and J by 3 bases, with 15 bases between the two germline ends. Per germline, CDR1 DFQATT and CDR2 SNEGSKA (reference sequence). CDR3 length: 16 residues. The CDR3 region has the DNA TGCAGTGCTAGAGATTTGGCAGGGGAACCCAATCAGCCCCAGCATTTT. Its translation is CSARDLAGEPNQPQHF.

This sequence joins TRBV29-1 and TRBJ1-5; possible D gene TRBD1, 5 bases. Germline V lookup: CDR1 SQVTM, CDR2 ANQGSEA. The CDR3 consists of 12 residues. Trimming took off 7 bases at V and 1 base at J, with 8 bases between the two ends. The CDR3 sequence: CSAQESNQPQHF. In DNA form, the CDR3 reads TGCAGCGCACAGGAGAGCAATCAGCCCCAGCATTTT.